These 16 T cell receptor beta chains were all obtained from the same sample, sequenced in a study of blood T cells in healthy people across ages. A second roughly 7 to 11 cycle PCR used barcoded and J-beta primers. MiXCR, run by TCRdb on the 5' RACE reads, gives a single entry per CDR3 protein. The sample shows approximately 1,100,000 distinct CDR3 sequences, 45% of them seen only once. The sample consisted of blood. The receptors derive from a woman aged 60 to 75 in good health.

The sample holds a few counts of this clonotype. This may stem from a read error, because a much larger clone lies one nucleotide away. V usage is TRBV7-9 and J usage is TRBJ2-4; no definite D call. The DNA end is more similar to TRBJ2-7, so the J call may be wrong. The length of the CDR3 is 11 residues. Germline CDR1 reads SEHNR; CDR2 reads FQNEAQ (reference sequence). CDR3 nucleotide sequence: TGTGCCAGCAGCTTAGTCTTCGAGCAGTACTTC. Its translation is CASSLVFEQYF.

This clonotype was recorded a few times. The rearrangement joins TRBV6-2 or TRBV6-3 to TRBJ2-4; D perhaps matches TRBD1 (6 bases). CDR1 is MNHEY and CDR2 is SVGEGT in the germline V gene. Trimming stripped 6 bases from V and 13 bases from J, with 19 bases between. The CDR3 is 13 amino acids. CDR3 nucleotides: TGTGCCAGCAGCCTACCCGTTGAGGGGGAGCAGTACTTC. This sequence encodes CASSLPVEGEQYF.

This chain joins TRBV29-1 and TRBJ1-1; D remains ambiguous. The CDR3 extends over 14 amino acids. CDR1 is SQVTM and CDR2 is ANQGSEA in the germline V gene. The germline V and J ends were trimmed by 4 bases and 0 bases, with 12 bases remaining between them. Written as DNA, the CDR3 is TGCAGCGTTGTGGTGCTCATCATGAACACTGAAGCTTTCTTT. This gives the protein CSVVVLIMNTEAFF.

The chain joins TRBV28 to TRBJ2-1; 8 bases map to TRBD2. Per germline, CDR1 MDHEN and CDR2 SYDVKM. The CDR3 has 15 residues. The junction had 7 bases not matched to a gene; V was cut back by 4 bases and J by 5 bases. The chain's CDR3 is CASSYKAGENNEQFF. The CDR3 DNA sequence: TGTGCCAGCAGTTACAAAGCGGGAGAGAACAATGAGCAGTTCTTC.

V and J are TRBV9 and TRBJ2-7; perhaps TRBD1 as D (6 bases). This CDR3 has 15 amino acids. Germline CDR1 is SGDLS and CDR2 is YYNGEE. V was trimmed by 0 bases and J by 2 bases, leaving 12 bases between them. The DNA for the CDR3 is TGTGCCAGCAGCGTAGAACAGGGTCCCCCCTACGAGCAGTACTTC. Encoded protein: CASSVEQGPPYEQYF.

The V and J genes are TRBV7-3 and TRBJ2-5, with TRBD2 identical over 9 bases. Trimming removed 3 bases from V and 6 bases from J; junction bases left unmatched: 11. CDR1 and CDR2 (germline): SGHTA, FQGTGA. CDR3 length equals 16 residues. This CDR3 reads CASSFPGTSGRKTQYF. Written as DNA, the CDR3 is TGTGCCAGCAGCTTCCCCGGGACGAGCGGGAGGAAGACCCAGTACTTC. The full variable domain, with the rest looked up from reference TRBV7-3 and TRBJ2-5, is GAGVSQTPSNKVTEKGKYVELRCDPISGHTALYWYRQSLGQGPEFLIYFQGTGAADDSGLPNDRFFAVRPEGSVSTLKIQRTERGDSAVYLCASSFPGTSGRKTQYFGPGTRLLVL.

This clonotype was observed a handful of times. V gene TRBV10-3 combines with J gene TRBJ2-1; D is ambiguous. The germline V gene encodes CDR1 ENHRY and CDR2 SYGVKD. V was clipped by 4 bases and J by 7 bases, with 17 bases between them. CDR3 length: 15 amino acids. The CDR3 nucleotides are TGTGCCATCAGTGCTGCGACAACGTCATGGAATGAGCAGTTCTTC. It yields the protein CAISAATTSWNEQFF.

The V and J genes are TRBV5-1 and TRBJ2-5, with 9 bases matching TRBD2. The CDR3 spans 16 residues. Germline lookup yields CDR1 SGHRS and CDR2 YFSETQ. The J segment lost 4 bases and the V segment lost 5 bases, leaving 12 bases of the junction unmatched. This CDR3 is CASRHAGLAGRETQYF. The CDR3 DNA reads TGCGCCAGCAGACACGCCGGGCTAGCGGGACGAGAGACCCAGTACTTC.

This clonotype was found a few times. The chain combines TRBV18 with TRBJ1-5; no definite D call. The V and J ends lost 0 bases and 4 bases respectively, with 7 bases between them. This CDR3 comprises 14 residues. From germline, CDR1 is KGHSH and CDR2 LQKENI. This CDR3 reads CASSPPWQNQPQHF. CDR3 nucleotides: TGTGCCAGCTCACCACCATGGCAAAATCAGCCCCAGCATTTT.

The chain recombines TRBV20-1 with TRBJ2-3; 8 positions agree with TRBD2. Germline trimming cut 1 base from V and 5 bases from J; bases unmatched to any gene: 5. The CDR3 sequence is 14 residues long. Germline CDR1 is DFQATT and CDR2 is SNEGSKA (reference sequence). The CDR3 loop reads CSARGRLARDTQYF. Written as DNA, the CDR3 is TGCAGTGCTAGAGGTCGACTAGCGCGAGATACGCAGTATTTT.

V is TRBV5-5 and J is TRBJ2-3; no definite D call. CDR1 SGHKS and CDR2 YYEKEE come from the germline V gene (reference sequence). CDR3 length equals 14 residues. The V end was cut by 4 bases, the J end by 4 bases, with 13 bases between. The CDR3 sequence is CASSPSRRADTQYF. The CDR3 DNA follows: TGTGCCAGCAGCCCCAGTCGTCGCGCAGATACGCAGTATTTT.

This clonotype came up a few times. This chain uses TRBV6-5 with TRBJ2-5; 10 nucleotides match TRBD1. The germline V gene has CDR1 MNHEY and CDR2 SVGAGI. The CDR3 extends over 15 amino acids. The V and J ends lost 2 bases and 5 bases, in that order; junction bases with no gene match: 5. Here the CDR3 DNA reads TGTGCCAGCAGTTACGACGACAGGGGGCCGGAGACCCAGTACTTC. Protein sequence: CASSYDDRGPETQYF.

This clonotype was observed a handful of times. The genes are TRBV24-1 and TRBJ1-6; D might be TRBD1 (5 bases). The CDR3 has 15 residues. The V gene's germline CDR1 is KGHDR and CDR2 SFDVKD. Trimming removed 1 base from V and 2 bases from J, with 5 bases in between. CDR3 DNA: TGTGCCACCAGTGATTTAGGGGCCTATAATTCACCCCTCCACTTT. Protein sequence: CATSDLGAYNSPLHF.

This clonotype came up a few times. The chain has TRBV29-1 and TRBJ1-1; possible D gene TRBD1, 5 bases. The CDR3 runs to 13 residues. Germline V CDR1 and CDR2: SQVTM, ANQGSEA. V lost 6 bases and J 3 bases, leaving 14 bases between the germline ends. This CDR3 reads CSVAGRLDTEAFF. For the CDR3, the DNA is TGCAGCGTGGCGGGACGTTTGGACACTGAAGCTTTCTTT.

The J gene is TRBJ2-1, the V gene TRBV18; possibly TRBD2 for D (7 bases). There are 15 residues in the CDR3. Germline CDR1 KGHSH, CDR2 LQKENI. The V end lost 3 bases, the J end lost 7 bases, and 16 bases lay between the germline ends. The CDR3 reads CASSPVAGTGNEQFF. The CDR3 nucleotides read TGTGCCAGCTCACCCGTAGCGGGCACAGGGAATGAGCAGTTCTTC.

The chain links TRBV2 to TRBJ2-7, with D perhaps matching TRBD1 or TRBD2 (5 bases each). This CDR3 spans 13 amino acids. Germline V gene data show CDR1 as SNHLY and CDR2 as FYNNEI. The DNA of the CDR3 is TGTGCAAGTGTACCGGGACGACACTACGAGCAGTACTTC. Translating gives CASVPGRHYEQYF. Full variable domain (missing parts from reference TRBV2 and TRBJ2-7): EPEVTQTPSHQVTQMGQEVILRCVPISNHLYFYWYRQILGQKVEFLVSFYNNEISEKSEIFDDQFSVERPDGSNFTLKIRSTKLEDSAMYFCASVPGRHYEQYFGPGTRLTVT.